Detailed here is one TCR beta chain. As yet, its antigen is unknown. CDR3 size: 13 residues. Germline loops: CDR1 LGHNA, CDR2 YSLEER. Trimming shortened V by 1 base and J by 8 bases, and 11 bases separated the two germline ends. The sample belongs to a study of T-cell reconstitution after alpha-beta-depleted transplantation in children. Study-level findings and limits: Reportedly, only several hundred clones from non-depleted graft cells drove alpha-beta T-cell counts at about two months. Some patients owed their high day-60 TCRbeta diversity to surviving recipient T cells and thymic progenitors. Among T cells one year after transplant, newly produced cells accounted for most counts and diversity.

Unique molecular identifiers featured in how the TCRbeta library was prepared. In TCRdb, the PCR reads were re-called with MiXCR into one record per CDR3 protein. The table lists about 500,000 distinct CDR3 sequences, about 10% of them singletons. Material: PBMCs, mostly from graft donor cells, obtained 180 days after TCRalphabeta/CD19-depleted stem cell transplant. The TCR originated in a female patient aged 2-9 years who had a stem cell transplant for aplastic anemia, so the T cells may come from the graft donor. The rearrangement uses TRBV4-3 and TRBJ1-1; D is unclear. The CDR3 nucleotides are TGCGCCAGCAGCCAAGGCCAGACGAAAGAAGCTTTCTTT. Residues: CASSQGQTKEAFF.